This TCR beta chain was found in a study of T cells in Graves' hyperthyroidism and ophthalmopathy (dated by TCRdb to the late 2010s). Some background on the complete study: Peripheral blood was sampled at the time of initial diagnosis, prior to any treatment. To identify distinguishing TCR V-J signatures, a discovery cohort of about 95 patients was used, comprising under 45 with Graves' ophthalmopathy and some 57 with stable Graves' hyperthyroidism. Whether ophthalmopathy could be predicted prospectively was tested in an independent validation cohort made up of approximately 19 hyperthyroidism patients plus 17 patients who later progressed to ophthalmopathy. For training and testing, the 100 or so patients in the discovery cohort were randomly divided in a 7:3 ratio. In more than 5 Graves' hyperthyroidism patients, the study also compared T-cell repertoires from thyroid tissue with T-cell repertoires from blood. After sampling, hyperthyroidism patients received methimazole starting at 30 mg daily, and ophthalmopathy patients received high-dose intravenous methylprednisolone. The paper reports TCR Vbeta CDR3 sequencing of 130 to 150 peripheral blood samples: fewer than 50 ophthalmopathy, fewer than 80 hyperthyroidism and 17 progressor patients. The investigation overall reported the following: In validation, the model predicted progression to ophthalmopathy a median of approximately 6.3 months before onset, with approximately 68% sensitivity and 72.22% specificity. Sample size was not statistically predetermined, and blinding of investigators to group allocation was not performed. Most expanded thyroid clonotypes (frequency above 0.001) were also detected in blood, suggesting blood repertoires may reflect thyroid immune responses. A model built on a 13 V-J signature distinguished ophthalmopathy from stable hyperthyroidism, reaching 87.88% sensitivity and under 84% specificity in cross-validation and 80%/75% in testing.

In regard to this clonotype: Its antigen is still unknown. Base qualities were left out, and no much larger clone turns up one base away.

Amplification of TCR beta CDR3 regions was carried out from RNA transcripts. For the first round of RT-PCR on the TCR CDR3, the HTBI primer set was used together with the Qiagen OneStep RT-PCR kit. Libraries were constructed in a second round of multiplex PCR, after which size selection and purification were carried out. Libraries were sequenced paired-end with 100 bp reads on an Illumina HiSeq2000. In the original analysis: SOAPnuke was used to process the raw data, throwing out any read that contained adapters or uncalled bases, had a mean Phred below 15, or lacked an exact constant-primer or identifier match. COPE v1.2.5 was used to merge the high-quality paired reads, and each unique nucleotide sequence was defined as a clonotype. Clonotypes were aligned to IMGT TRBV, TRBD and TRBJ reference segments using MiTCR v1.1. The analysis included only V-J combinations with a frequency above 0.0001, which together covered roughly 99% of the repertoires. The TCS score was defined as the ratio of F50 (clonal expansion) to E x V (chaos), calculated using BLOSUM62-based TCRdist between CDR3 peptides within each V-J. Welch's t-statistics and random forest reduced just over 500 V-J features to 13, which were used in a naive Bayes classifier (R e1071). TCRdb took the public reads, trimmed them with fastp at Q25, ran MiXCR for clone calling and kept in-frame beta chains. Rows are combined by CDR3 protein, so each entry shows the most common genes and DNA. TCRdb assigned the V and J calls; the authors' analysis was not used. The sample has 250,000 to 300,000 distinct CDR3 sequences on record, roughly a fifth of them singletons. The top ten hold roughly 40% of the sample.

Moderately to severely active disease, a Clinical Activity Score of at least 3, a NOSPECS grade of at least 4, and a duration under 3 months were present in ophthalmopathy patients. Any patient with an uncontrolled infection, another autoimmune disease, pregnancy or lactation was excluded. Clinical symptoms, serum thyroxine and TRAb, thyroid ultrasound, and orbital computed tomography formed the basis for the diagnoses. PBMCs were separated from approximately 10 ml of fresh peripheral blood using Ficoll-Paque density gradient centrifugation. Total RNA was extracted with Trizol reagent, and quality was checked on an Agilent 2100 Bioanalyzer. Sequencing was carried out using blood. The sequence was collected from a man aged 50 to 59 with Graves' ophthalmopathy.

The nucleotides are TGTGCCAGCAGTTCCCCCGGGGCCCGGGGGGCGGCTAATGAAAAACTGTTTTTT. Translated, it gives CASSSPGARGAANEKLFF. The V and J genes are TRBV28 and TRBJ1-4; matching of 6 bases hints at TRBD1 as the D gene. The CDR3 runs 18 residues from the cysteine to the phenylalanine. Only the CDR3 DNA stays, 54 bases, in frame from base 1. The V end loses 4 bases and the J end loses 3 bases, and a stretch of 21 bases separates them. The germline V gene yields MDHEN for CDR1 and SYDVKM for CDR2.